Listed here is a single TCR beta chain. In the study's own analysis: Scientists estimated how many nucleated cells there were by amplifying reference gene primers. Profiling relied on immunoSEQ multiplex PCR, and the TCRdb table lists in-frame clones only, not all of them. From that table come the V and J calls and clone size; the DNA was used to work out D and trimming. The sample has 65,000 to 90,000 clones, about 80% seen once. This sample is part of a study of blood T cell repertoires in COVID-19. Study at large: COVID-19 samples collected from the United States, Italy and Spain covered acute and convalescent phases.

CDR1 and CDR2 from the germline V gene are SGHRS and YFSETQ. The CDR3 runs 15 residues. Trimming pared 4 bases from V and 2 bases from J, leaving 13 bases between. Material: peripheral blood. The chain employs TRBV5-1 and TRBJ1-5; a weak D match, TRBD1 (6 bases). This receptor was obtained from a woman aged 60-70 years with acute or convalescent COVID-19. The CDR3, as DNA: TGCGCCAGCAGCCCCGGGACACTTGGCAATCAGCCCCAGCATTTT. This gives the protein CASSPGTLGNQPQHF. The full variable domain, in which reference TRBV5-1 and TRBJ1-5 provide the parts outside the CDR3, is KAGVTQTPRYLIKTRGQQVTLSCSPISGHRSVSWYQQTPGQGLQFLFEYFSETQRNKGNFPGRFSGRQFSNSRSEMNVSTLELGDSALYLCASSPGTLGNQPQHFGDGTRLSIL.